The present T cell receptor (beta chain) was sequenced within a study of T cells after yellow fever vaccination. Study-wide results and caveats: The presence of abundant clonotypes contaminating from the bulk population was possible in FACS-sorted repertoires. Detected again after the booster were most primary-vaccination clones, at about 96% CD4 and approximately 90% CD8.

TCRdb itself ran the 5' RACE reads through MiXCR, one entry per CDR3 protein. The profile covers around 310,000 distinct CDR3 sequences, with 8% to 10% appearing a single time and 15% to 20% taken by the ten largest. Points on this clonotype: The antigen is unknown.

This TCR derives from a man aged 18-30 years who received the YFV17D yellow fever vaccine. Here the sequenced sample was PBMCs, taken on the day of the first yellow fever vaccination.

In DNA form, the CDR3 reads TGCAGCGTTGAAGGGATGGATACGCAGTATTTT. It is translated as CSVEGMDTQYF. The V and J genes are TRBV29-1 and TRBJ2-3; D is unclear. V was clipped by 1 base and J by 6 bases, with 5 bases between them. Germline CDR1 is SQVTM and CDR2 is ANQGSEA. The CDR3 is 11 residues long.